Below are 21 T cell receptor beta chains sequenced from a single sample in a study of spatial heterogeneity in lung cancer. The time point denotes: sample taken at primary tumor resection. Their antigens remain unidentified. General study results and limits: Mutation counts in tumors were tracked by counts of expanded intratumoral alpha and beta TCRs.

TCRdb analysed the 5' RACE reads with MiXCR anew, one entry per CDR3 protein. The sample includes approximately 9,200 distinct CDR3 sequences, more than 4.5% of them seen just once. The sample in question was lung tumor tissue, obtained at surgery. These receptor sequences come from a female donor with early-stage non-small cell lung cancer.

This clonotype is labeled medium-sized (0.01 to 0.1%). This chain connects TRBV7-8 to TRBJ1-6; D remains ambiguous. Germline CDR1 reads SGHVS; CDR2 reads FQNEAQ. V dropped 0 bases and J dropped 5 bases, with 5 bases sitting between them. This CDR3 comprises 14 residues. The CDR3 spells CASSLASDNSPLHF. CDR3 DNA: TGTGCCAGCAGCTTAGCGTCAGATAATTCACCCCTCCACTTT. Using reference TRBV7-8 and TRBJ1-6 for the parts outside the CDR3, the full variable domain is GAGVSQSPRYKVAKRGQDVALRCDPISGHVSLFWYQQALGQGPEFLTYFQNEAQLDKSGLPSDRFFAERPEGSVSTLKIQRTQQEDSAVYLCASSLASDNSPLHFGNGTRLTVT.

This clonotype appeared many times. V is TRBV6-1 and J is TRBJ2-5; 7 nucleotides line up with TRBD2. The germline V gene has CDR1 MNHNS and CDR2 SASEGT. The CDR3 extends over 17 amino acids. J lost 3 bases, V lost 5 bases, and 15 bases had no gene match. As DNA, the CDR3 is TGTGCCAGCAGTAGACACCTGGGGAGGGAAGGAGAAGAGACCCAGTACTTC. Translation gives CASSRHLGREGEETQYF.

V and J are TRBV11-3 and TRBJ2-1; 7 positions agree with TRBD2. The CDR3 is 13 residues long. From germline, CDR1 is SGHNT and CDR2 YENEEA. Losses at the gene ends were 1 base for V and 9 bases for J; bases not matched to a gene: 3. Written as DNA, the CDR3 is TGTGCCAGCAGCTTAGCCGCTAGCGGTGAGCAGTTCTTC. The encoded protein is CASSLAASGEQFF. Variable domain in full (rest from reference TRBV11-3 and TRBJ2-1): EAGVVQSPRYKIIEKKQPVAFWCNPISGHNTLYWYLQNLGQGPELLIRYENEEAVDDSQLPKDRFSAERLKGVDSTLKIQPAELGDSAVYLCASSLAASGEQFFGPGTRLTVL.

At least ten counts were recorded for this clonotype. The chain employs TRBV5-1 and TRBJ2-7, with D possibly TRBD1 on 5 matching bases. Trimming took 4 bases from V and 5 from J, leaving 19 bases between them. CDR3 length equals 15 residues. Per germline, CDR1 SGHRS and CDR2 YFSETQ. The CDR3 DNA follows: TGCGCCAGCAGCAGAGCAGGGTCTGTAAATCACGAGCAGTACTTC. Translation: CASSRAGSVNHEQYF.

This clonotype was counted ten times or more. V usage is TRBV19 and J usage is TRBJ2-6; D not resolved. The CDR3 spans 15 residues. The germline V and J ends were trimmed by 2 bases and 0 bases, with 5 bases remaining between them. From germline, CDR1 is LNHDA and CDR2 SQIVND (reference sequence). CDR3: CASSIFGSGANVLTF. CDR3 sequence (DNA): TGTGCCAGTAGTATATTTGGCTCTGGGGCCAACGTCCTGACTTTC.

This clonotype was counted ten times or more. V and J are TRBV20-1 and TRBJ2-2; TRBD1 might be the D (6 bases). V gave up 5 bases and J gave up 5 bases, with 15 bases separating them. The CDR3 runs 14 residues. Germline V CDR1 and CDR2: DFQATT, SNEGSKA (reference sequence). The CDR3 DNA follows: TGCAGTGCTTCCGGTACAGGGTATACCGGGGAGCTGTTTTTT. As protein: CSASGTGYTGELFF.

This clonotype has a count of ten or more. The gene calls are TRBV20-1 and TRBJ1-2; D uncertain. The V end lost 3 bases, the J end lost 3 bases, and 17 bases lay between the germline ends. CDR1 and CDR2 from the germline V gene are DFQATT and SNEGSKA (reference sequence). The length of the CDR3 is 15 residues. The DNA for the CDR3 is TGCAGTGCTAGCCCCAATTGGGAGGGAGACTATGGCTACACCTTC. This gives the protein CSASPNWEGDYGYTF.

This clonotype came up many times. The chain is built from TRBV20-1 and TRBJ1-2; possible D gene TRBD1, 6 bases. Germline V gene lookup returns CDR1 DFQATT and CDR2 SNEGSKA (reference sequence). The CDR3 totals 13 residues. V lost 7 bases to trimming and J lost 3 bases, with 15 bases between them. This CDR3 reads CSVLLQGDYGYTF. The CDR3 DNA follows: TGCAGTGTTCTCCTACAGGGAGACTATGGCTACACCTTC.

This clonotype was found many times. This rearrangement joins TRBV10-3 to TRBJ2-2; D gene ambiguous. Looked up from germline, CDR1 is ENHRY and CDR2 is SYGVKD. The length of the CDR3 is 19 residues. Trimming removed 2 bases at V and 0 bases at J, with 19 bases between. CDR3 DNA: TGTGCCATCAGTGAGCCGGATACTGTGAGGACCTCGAACACCGGGGAGCTGTTTTTT. Translated: CAISEPDTVRTSNTGELFF.

This clonotype was seen repeatedly, ten times or more. V usage is TRBV20-1 and J usage is TRBJ2-1; D gene uncertain. V lost 0 bases and J 6 bases, leaving 12 bases between the germline ends. Germline CDR1 DFQATT, CDR2 SNEGSKA (reference sequence). The CDR3 length is 14 residues. CDR3 in amino acids: CSARESGLVNEQFF. In nucleotides, the CDR3 is TGCAGTGCTAGAGAATCCGGATTGGTCAATGAGCAGTTCTTC.

This clonotype was picked up many times. Written as DNA, the CDR3 is TGCAGTGCTAGCCCCCTAAACACCGGGGAGCTGTTTTTT. This codes for CSASPLNTGELFF. The chain couples TRBV20-1 to TRBJ2-2; D not resolved. Trimming removed 3 bases from V and 2 bases from J, with 7 bases in between. CDR1 is DFQATT, CDR2 SNEGSKA, per germline (reference sequence). This CDR3 has 13 amino acids.

The genes are TRBV7-9 and TRBJ1-4, with 7 positions matching TRBD1. This CDR3 comprises 13 residues. Germline V gene lookup returns CDR1 SEHNR and CDR2 FQNEAQ (reference sequence). Losses at the gene ends were 6 bases for V and 7 bases for J; bases not matched to a gene: 5. CDR3 DNA sequence: TGTGCCAGCAGAAAGGGACAGAGTGAAAAACTGTTTTTT. This codes for CASRKGQSEKLFF.

In its sample, this clonotype was seen many times. The chain is built from TRBV12-3 or TRBV12-4 and TRBJ1-4, with unresolved D. The ends were cut back, 2 bases at V and 8 bases at J, with 9 bases in the middle. The CDR3 totals 13 residues. The CDR3 loop reads CASSLLTAEKLFF. DNA for the CDR3: TGTGCCAGCAGTTTATTGACGGCAGAAAAACTGTTTTTT.

By share, this clonotype ranks as medium-sized. This chain uses TRBV5-1 with TRBJ1-3; D gene ambiguous. This CDR3 has 18 amino acids. Trimming took 2 bases from V and 1 from J, leaving 19 bases between them. The germline V gene encodes CDR1 SGHRS and CDR2 YFSETQ. CDR3 loop: CASSFEPPTASSGNTIYF. CDR3 in DNA: TGCGCCAGCAGCTTCGAACCTCCGACGGCTTCGTCTGGAAACACCATATATTTT.

This clonotype was recorded at least ten times. The DNA for the CDR3 is TGTGCCAGCAGTTCCCGACTAGCCGGTACGCAGTATTTT. Protein product: CASSSRLAGTQYF. The chain links TRBV27 to TRBJ2-3, with TRBD2 matching over 7 bases. The CDR3 extends over 13 amino acids. The ends lost 4 bases at V and 8 bases at J; junction bases unmatched: 6. Germline lookup yields CDR1 MNHEY and CDR2 SMNVEV (reference sequence).

This clonotype was detected many times. V usage is TRBV6-1 and J usage is TRBJ2-3; 12 bases line up with TRBD2. Trimming removed 2 bases from V and 4 bases from J; junction bases left unmatched: 7. The CDR3 is 17 residues long. Germline loops: CDR1 MNHNS, CDR2 SASEGT. Written as DNA, the CDR3 is TGTGCCAGCAGTGAATGGGGGCTAGCGGGAGGGGCAGATACGCAGTATTTT. It codes for CASSEWGLAGGADTQYF.

Ten or more counts support this clonotype. The gene calls are TRBV7-8 and TRBJ2-5; D uncertain. The ends were cut back, 5 bases at V and 7 bases at J, with 17 bases in the middle. This CDR3 has 14 amino acids. CDR1 and CDR2 (germline): SGHVS, FQNEAQ. The CDR3 reads CASSEDPKAWTQYF. Here the CDR3 DNA reads TGTGCCAGCAGCGAAGACCCGAAAGCATGGACCCAGTACTTC.

The V gene is TRBV18, the J gene TRBJ2-5, with TRBD2 matching over 10 bases. CDR3 length: 16 residues. Germline lookup yields CDR1 KGHSH and CDR2 LQKENI. After removal of 3 bases from V and 2 bases from J, the junction contained 6 bases not matched to a gene. Here the CDR3 reads CASSPLAGDYQETQYF. The CDR3 DNA reads TGTGCCAGCTCACCGCTAGCGGGAGATTATCAAGAGACCCAGTACTTC. Based on the CDR3 plus reference TRBV18 and TRBJ2-5, the full variable domain is NAGVMQNPRHLVRRRGQEARLRCSPMKGHSHVYWYRQLPEEGLKFMVYLQKENIIDESGMPKERFSAEFPKEGPSILRIQQVVRGDSAAYFCASSPLAGDYQETQYFGPGTRLLVL.

The chain couples TRBV13 to TRBJ2-5, with D possibly TRBD1 on 6 matching bases. The CDR3 contains 13 residues. CDR1 and CDR2 from the germline V gene are PRHDT and FYEKMQ (reference sequence). The V end was cut by 4 bases, the J end by 2 bases, with 8 bases between. The CDR3 nucleotides read TGTGCCAGCAGCTACGGACAGCAAGAGACCCAGTACTTC. As protein: CASSYGQQETQYF.

Judged by abundance, this clonotype is large (0.1 to 1%). V and J are TRBV29-1 and TRBJ2-1; no firm D call. The V gene lost 4 bases and the J gene lost 8 bases, with 6 bases spanning the gap. This CDR3 contains 10 residues. Germline CDR1 SQVTM, CDR2 ANQGSEA. The CDR3: CSVGTDEQFF. In DNA, the CDR3 is TGCAGCGTTGGAACAGATGAGCAGTTCTTC.

This clonotype was counted at least ten times. The rearrangement joins TRBV18 to TRBJ2-5; D possibly uses TRBD1 or TRBD2 (5 bases each). Trimming left V 6 bases short and J 2 bases short, with 13 bases between. The CDR3 runs 14 residues. Germline CDR1 is KGHSH and CDR2 is LQKENI. CDR3 DNA sequence: TGTGCCAGCTCCCTGGGGGTGTTACAAGAGACCCAGTACTTC. Protein product: CASSLGVLQETQYF. The variable domain in full, with the rest retrieved from reference TRBV18 and TRBJ2-5, is NAGVMQNPRHLVRRRGQEARLRCSPMKGHSHVYWYRQLPEEGLKFMVYLQKENIIDESGMPKERFSAEFPKEGPSILRIQQVVRGDSAAYFCASSLGVLQETQYFGPGTRLLVL.